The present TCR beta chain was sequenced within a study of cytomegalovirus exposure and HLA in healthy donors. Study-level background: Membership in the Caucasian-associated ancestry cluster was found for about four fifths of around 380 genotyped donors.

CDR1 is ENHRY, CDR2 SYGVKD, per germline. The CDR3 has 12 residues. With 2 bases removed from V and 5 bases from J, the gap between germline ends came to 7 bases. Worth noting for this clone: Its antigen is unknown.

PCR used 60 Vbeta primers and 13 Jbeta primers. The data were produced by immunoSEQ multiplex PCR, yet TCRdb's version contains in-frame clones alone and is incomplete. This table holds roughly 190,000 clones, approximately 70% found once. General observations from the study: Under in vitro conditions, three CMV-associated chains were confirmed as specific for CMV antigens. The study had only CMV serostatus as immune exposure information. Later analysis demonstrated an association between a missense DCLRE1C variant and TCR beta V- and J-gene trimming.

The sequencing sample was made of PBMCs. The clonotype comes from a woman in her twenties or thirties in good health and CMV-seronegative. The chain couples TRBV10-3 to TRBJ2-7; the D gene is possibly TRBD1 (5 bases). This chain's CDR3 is CAISEAGNEQYF. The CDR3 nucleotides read TGTGCCATCAGTGAGGCAGGGAACGAGCAGTACTTC.